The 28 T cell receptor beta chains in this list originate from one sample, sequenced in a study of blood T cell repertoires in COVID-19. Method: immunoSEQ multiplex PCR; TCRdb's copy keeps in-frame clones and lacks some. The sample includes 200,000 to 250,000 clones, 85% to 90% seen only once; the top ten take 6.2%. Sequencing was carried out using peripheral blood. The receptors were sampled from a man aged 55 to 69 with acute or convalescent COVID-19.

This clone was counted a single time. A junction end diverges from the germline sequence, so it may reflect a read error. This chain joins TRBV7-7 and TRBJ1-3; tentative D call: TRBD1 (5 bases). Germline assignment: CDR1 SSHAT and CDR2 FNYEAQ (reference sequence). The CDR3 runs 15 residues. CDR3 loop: CASSLGDSTGNTIYF. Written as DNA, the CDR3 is TGTGCTAGCAGCTTGGGGGACTCTACTGGAAACACCATATATTTT.

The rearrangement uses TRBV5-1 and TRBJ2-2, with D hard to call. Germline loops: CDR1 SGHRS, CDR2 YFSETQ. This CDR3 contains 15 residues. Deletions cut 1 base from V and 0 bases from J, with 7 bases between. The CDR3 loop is CASSLSSPNTGELFF. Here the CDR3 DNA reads TGCGCCAGCAGCTTGAGTAGTCCGAACACCGGGGAGCTGTTTTTT.

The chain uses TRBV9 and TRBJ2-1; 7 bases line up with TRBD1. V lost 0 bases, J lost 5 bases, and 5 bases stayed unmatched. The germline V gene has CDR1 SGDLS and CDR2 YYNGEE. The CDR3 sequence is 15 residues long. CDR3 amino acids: CASSVEDRVNNEQFF. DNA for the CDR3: TGTGCCAGCAGCGTAGAAGACAGGGTAAACAATGAGCAGTTCTTC.

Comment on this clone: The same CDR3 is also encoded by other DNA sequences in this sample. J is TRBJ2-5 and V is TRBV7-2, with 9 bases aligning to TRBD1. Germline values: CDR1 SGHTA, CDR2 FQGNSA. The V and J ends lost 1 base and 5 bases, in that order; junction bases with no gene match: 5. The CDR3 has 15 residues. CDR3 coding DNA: TGTGCCAGCAGCTTAGACAGGGGGCGCGGGGAGACCCAGTACTTC. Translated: CASSLDRGRGETQYF.

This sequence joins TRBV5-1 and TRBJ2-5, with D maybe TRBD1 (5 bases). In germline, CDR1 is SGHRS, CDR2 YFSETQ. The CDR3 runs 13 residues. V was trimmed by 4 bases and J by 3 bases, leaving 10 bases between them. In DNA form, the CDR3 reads TGCGCCAGCAGCGTACAGGTGAAAGAGACCCAGTACTTC. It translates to CASSVQVKETQYF.

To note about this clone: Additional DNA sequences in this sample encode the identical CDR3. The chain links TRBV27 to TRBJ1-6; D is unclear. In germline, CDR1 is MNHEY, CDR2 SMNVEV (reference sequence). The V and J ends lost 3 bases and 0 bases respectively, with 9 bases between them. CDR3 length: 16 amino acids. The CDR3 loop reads CASSFAPSSYNSPLHF. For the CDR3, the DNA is TGTGCCAGCAGTTTTGCACCGAGCTCCTATAATTCACCCCTCCACTTT.

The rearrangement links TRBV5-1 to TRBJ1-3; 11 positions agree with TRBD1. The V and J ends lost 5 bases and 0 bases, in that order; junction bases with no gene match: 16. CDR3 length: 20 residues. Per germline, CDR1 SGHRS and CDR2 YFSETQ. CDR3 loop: CASSSATGTGGSSSGNTIYF. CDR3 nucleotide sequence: TGCGCCAGCAGTTCGGCAACCGGGACAGGGGGTTCGAGCTCTGGAAACACCATATATTTT.

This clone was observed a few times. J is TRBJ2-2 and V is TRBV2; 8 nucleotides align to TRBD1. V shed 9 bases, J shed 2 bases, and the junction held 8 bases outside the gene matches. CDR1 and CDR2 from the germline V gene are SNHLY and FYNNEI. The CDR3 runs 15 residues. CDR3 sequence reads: CARRRTGKNTGELFF. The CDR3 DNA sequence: TGTGCCAGAAGACGGACAGGGAAAAACACCGGGGAGCTGTTTTTT. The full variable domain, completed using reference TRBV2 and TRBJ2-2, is EPEVTQTPSHQVTQMGQEVILRCVPISNHLYFYWYRQILGQKVEFLVSFYNNEISEKSEIFDDQFSVERPDGSNFTLKIRSTKLEDSAMYFCARRRTGKNTGELFFGEGSRLTVL.

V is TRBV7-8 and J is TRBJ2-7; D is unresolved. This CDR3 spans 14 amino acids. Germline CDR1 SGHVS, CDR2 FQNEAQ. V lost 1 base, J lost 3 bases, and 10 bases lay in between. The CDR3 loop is CASSLGPRIYEQYF. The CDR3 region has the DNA TGTGCCAGCAGCTTAGGTCCGCGGATCTACGAGCAGTACTTC.

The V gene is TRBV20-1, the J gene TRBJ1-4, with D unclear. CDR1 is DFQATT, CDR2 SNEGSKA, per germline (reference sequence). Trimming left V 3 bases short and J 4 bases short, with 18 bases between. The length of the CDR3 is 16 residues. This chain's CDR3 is CSASPLRGAFNEKLFF. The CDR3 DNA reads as TGCAGTGCTAGTCCCCTGCGGGGTGCCTTTAATGAAAAACTGTTTTTT.

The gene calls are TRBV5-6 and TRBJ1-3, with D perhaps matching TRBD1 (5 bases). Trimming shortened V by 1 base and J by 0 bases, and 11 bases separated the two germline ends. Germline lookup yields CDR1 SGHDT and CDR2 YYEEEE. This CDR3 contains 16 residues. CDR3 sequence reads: CASSLPGHNSGNTIYF. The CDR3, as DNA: TGTGCCAGCAGCTTGCCTGGACATAACTCTGGAAACACCATATATTTT.

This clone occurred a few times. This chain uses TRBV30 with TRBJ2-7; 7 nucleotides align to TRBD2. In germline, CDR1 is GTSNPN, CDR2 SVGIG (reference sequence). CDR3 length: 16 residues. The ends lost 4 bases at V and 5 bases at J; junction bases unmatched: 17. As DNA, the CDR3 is TGTGCCTGGAAAAGGGCGCTCGCGGGAGTGCGCCACGAGCAGTACTTC. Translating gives CAWKRALAGVRHEQYF.

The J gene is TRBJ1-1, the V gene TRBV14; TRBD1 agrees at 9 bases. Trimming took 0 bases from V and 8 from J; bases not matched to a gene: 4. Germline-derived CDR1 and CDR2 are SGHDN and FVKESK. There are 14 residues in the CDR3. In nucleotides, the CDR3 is TGTGCCAGCAGCCAAGAGGTCACAGGGGGCGAAGCTTTCTTT. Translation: CASSQEVTGGEAFF.

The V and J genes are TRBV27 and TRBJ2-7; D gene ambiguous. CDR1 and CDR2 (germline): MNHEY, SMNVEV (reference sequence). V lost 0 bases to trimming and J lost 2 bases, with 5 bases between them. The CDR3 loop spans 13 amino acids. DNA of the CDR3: TGTGCCAGCAGTTTATCACCAGCCTACGAGCAGTACTTC. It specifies CASSLSPAYEQYF.

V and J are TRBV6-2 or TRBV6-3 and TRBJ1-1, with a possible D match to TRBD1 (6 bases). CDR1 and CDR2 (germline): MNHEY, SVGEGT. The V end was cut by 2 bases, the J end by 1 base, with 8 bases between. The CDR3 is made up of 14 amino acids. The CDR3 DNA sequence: TGTGCCAGCAGTTACCAGGGGCGGAACACTGAAGCTTTCTTT. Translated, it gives CASSYQGRNTEAFF.

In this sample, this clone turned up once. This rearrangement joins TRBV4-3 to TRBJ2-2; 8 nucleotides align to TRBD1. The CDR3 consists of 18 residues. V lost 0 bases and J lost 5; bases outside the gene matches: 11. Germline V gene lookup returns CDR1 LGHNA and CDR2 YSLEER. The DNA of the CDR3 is TGCGCCAGCAGCCAAGAGTTACACAGGGGGAGTCCTACCGGGGAGCTGTTTTTT. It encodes CASSQELHRGSPTGELFF.

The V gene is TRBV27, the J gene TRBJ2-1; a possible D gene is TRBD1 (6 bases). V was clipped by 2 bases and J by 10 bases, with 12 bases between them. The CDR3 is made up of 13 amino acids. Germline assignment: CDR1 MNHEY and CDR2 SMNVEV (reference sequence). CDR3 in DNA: TGTGCCAGCAGTTTAGGGCGCAGGGGCGAGCAGTTCTTC. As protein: CASSLGRRGEQFF.

The CDR3 coding sequence is TGTGCCAGCTCATACACCACCGGGACAGGGTATGGCTACACCTTC. Its protein product is CASSYTTGTGYGYTF. The genes are TRBV18 and TRBJ1-2, with 9 bases identical to TRBD1. The CDR3 sequence is 15 residues long. The germline V gene has CDR1 KGHSH and CDR2 LQKENI. The junction had 9 bases not matched to a gene; V was cut back by 5 bases and J by 5 bases. The whole variable domain, remainder taken from reference TRBV18 and TRBJ1-2, is NAGVMQNPRHLVRRRGQEARLRCSPMKGHSHVYWYRQLPEEGLKFMVYLQKENIIDESGMPKERFSAEFPKEGPSILRIQQVVRGDSAAYFCASSYTTGTGYGYTFGSGTRLTVV.

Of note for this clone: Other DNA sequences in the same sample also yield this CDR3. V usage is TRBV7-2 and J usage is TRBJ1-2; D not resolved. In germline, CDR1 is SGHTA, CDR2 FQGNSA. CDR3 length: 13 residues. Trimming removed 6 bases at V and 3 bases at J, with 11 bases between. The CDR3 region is CASSPSRDYGYTF. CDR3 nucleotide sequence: TGTGCCAGCAGTCCCTCGAGGGACTATGGCTACACCTTC.

This CDR3 is CASSLGRGSASNYEQYF. CDR3 nucleotide sequence: TGTGCCAGCAGCTTGGGAAGGGGGTCCGCCTCAAACTACGAGCAGTACTTC. The gene calls are TRBV5-8 and TRBJ2-7, with TRBD1 as a possible D gene (6 bases). The V gene's germline CDR1 is SGHTS and CDR2 YDEGEE. V lost 0 bases and J lost 3, with 19 bases in between. The CDR3 totals 17 residues.

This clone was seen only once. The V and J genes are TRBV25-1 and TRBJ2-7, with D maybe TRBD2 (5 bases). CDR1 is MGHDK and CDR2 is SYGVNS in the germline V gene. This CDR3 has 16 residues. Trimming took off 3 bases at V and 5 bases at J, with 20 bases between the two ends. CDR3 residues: CASSEASWGSRDEQYF. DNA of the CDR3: TGTGCCAGCAGTGAGGCCTCGTGGGGTTCGAGGGACGAGCAGTACTTC.

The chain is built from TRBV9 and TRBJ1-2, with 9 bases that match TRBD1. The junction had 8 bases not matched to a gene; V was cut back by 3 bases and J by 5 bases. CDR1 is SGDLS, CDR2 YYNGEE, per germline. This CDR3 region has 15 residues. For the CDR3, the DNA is TGTGCCAGCAGCGCCCTACAGGGGGCGCAGTATGGCTACACCTTC. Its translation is CASSALQGAQYGYTF.

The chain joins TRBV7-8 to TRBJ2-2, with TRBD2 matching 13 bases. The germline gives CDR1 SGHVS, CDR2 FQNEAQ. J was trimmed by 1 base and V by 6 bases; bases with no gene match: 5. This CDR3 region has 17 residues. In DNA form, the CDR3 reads TGTGCCAGCAGTCTCCGGACTAGCGGGGGGAACACCGGGGAGCTGTTTTTT. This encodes CASSLRTSGGNTGELFF. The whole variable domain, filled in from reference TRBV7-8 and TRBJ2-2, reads GAGVSQSPRYKVAKRGQDVALRCDPISGHVSLFWYQQALGQGPEFLTYFQNEAQLDKSGLPSDRFFAERPEGSVSTLKIQRTQQEDSAVYLCASSLRTSGGNTGELFFGEGSRLTVL.

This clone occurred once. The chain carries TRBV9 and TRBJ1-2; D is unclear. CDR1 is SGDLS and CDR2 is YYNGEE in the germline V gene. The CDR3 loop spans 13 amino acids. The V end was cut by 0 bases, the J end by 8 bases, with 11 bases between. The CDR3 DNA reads TGTGCCAGCAGCGTAGTTTCGAATCGGGGCTACACCTTC. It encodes CASSVVSNRGYTF. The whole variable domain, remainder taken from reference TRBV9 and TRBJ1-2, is DSGVTQTPKHLITATGQRVTLRCSPRSGDLSVYWYQQSLDQGLQFLIQYYNGEERAKGNILERFSAQQFPDLHSELNLSSLELGDSALYFCASSVVSNRGYTFGSGTRLTVV.

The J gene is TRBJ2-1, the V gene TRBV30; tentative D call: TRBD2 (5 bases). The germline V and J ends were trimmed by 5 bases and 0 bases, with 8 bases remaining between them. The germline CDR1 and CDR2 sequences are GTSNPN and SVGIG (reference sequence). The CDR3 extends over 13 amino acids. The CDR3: CAWERDSYNEQFF. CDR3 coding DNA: TGTGCCTGGGAACGGGACTCCTACAATGAGCAGTTCTTC. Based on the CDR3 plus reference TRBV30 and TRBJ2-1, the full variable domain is SQTIHQWPATLVQPVGSPLSLECTVEGTSNPNLYWYRQAAGRGLQLLFYSVGIGQISSEVPQNLSASRPQDRQFILSSKKLLLSDSGFYLCAWERDSYNEQFFGPGTRLTVL.

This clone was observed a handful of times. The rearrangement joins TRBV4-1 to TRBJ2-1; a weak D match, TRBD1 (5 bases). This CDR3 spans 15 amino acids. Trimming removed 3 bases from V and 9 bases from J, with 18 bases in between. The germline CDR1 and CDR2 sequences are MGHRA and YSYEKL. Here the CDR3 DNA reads TGCGCCAGCAGCCAGAGGACAAGCGATAGAGGTGAGCAGTTCTTC. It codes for CASSQRTSDRGEQFF.

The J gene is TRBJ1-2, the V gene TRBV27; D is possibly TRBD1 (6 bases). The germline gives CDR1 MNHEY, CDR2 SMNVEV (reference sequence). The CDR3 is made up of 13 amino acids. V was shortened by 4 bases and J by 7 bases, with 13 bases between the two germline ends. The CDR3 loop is CASSSGEWGGYTF. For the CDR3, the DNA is TGTGCCAGCAGTTCAGGGGAGTGGGGTGGCTACACCTTC.

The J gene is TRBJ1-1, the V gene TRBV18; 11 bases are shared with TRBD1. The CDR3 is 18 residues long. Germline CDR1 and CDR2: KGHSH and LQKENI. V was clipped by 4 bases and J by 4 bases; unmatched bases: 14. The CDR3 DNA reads TGTGCCAGCTCACGGGCGGGACAGGGGGGATGGAGGAGCACTGAAGCTTTCTTT. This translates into CASSRAGQGGWRSTEAFF.